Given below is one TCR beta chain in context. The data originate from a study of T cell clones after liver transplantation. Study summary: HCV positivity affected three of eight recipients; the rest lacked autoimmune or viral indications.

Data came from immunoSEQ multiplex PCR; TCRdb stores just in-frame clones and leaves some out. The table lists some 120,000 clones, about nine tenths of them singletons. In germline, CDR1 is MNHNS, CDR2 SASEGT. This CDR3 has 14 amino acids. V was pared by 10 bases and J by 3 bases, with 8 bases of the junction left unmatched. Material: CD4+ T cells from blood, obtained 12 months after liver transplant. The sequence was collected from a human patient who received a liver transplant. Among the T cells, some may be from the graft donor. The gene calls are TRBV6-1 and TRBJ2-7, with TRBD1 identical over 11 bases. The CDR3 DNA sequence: TGTGCCATCCCCGGGACAGGGGGTTACTACGAGCAGTACTTC. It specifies CAIPGTGGYYEQYF.